The next 29 T cell receptor beta chains were all read from a single sample in a study of blood T cell repertoires in COVID-19. The repertoire was sequenced with immunoSEQ multiplex PCR; TCRdb's copy has only in-frame clones and lacks some. There are around 260,000 clones in the sample; 70% to 85% occur only once, and 0.7% to 0.9% lies in the top ten. Input material: peripheral blood. Receptors originate from a human donor with COVID-19, enrolled during active disease. The donor label of this sample is uncertain.

The rearrangement joins TRBV4-2 to TRBJ1-1; D might be TRBD1 (5 bases). Trimming took 0 bases from V and 0 from J, leaving 8 bases between them. Per the germline V gene, CDR1 is LGHNA and CDR2 is YNFKEQ. This CDR3 spans 15 amino acids. For the CDR3, the DNA is TGTGCCAGCAGCCAAGAAAACAGGCTGAACACTGAAGCTTTCTTT. Protein: CASSQENRLNTEAFF.

The chain has TRBV30 and TRBJ1-1; D is possibly TRBD1 (5 bases). This CDR3 spans 14 amino acids. V was pared by 2 bases and J by 0 bases, with 10 bases between. Germline values: CDR1 GTSNPN, CDR2 SVGIG (reference sequence). The chain's CDR3 is CAWSMGQLNTEAFF. For the CDR3, the DNA is TGTGCCTGGAGTATGGGGCAGCTGAACACTGAAGCTTTCTTT.

This clone came up a few times. The rearrangement links TRBV3-1 (or the pseudogene TRBV3-2) to TRBJ1-1; D call uncertain. Germline V CDR1 and CDR2: LGHDT, YNNKEL (reference sequence). There are 13 residues in the CDR3. V dropped 5 bases and J dropped 1 base, with 8 bases sitting between them. In DNA, the CDR3 is TGTGCCAGCAGCGATACACCGAACACTGAAGCTTTCTTT. Protein sequence: CASSDTPNTEAFF.

This chain connects TRBV7-6 to TRBJ2-1; D possibly corresponds to TRBD1 (5 bases). This CDR3 is built from 15 residues. Per the germline V gene, CDR1 is SGHVS and CDR2 is FNYEAQ. The V gene lost 4 bases and the J gene lost 5 bases, with 15 bases spanning the gap. The CDR3 loop is CASSSTSGAHNEQFF. DNA of the CDR3: TGTGCCAGCAGCTCAACGAGTGGGGCTCACAATGAGCAGTTCTTC. The variable domain in full, with the rest retrieved from reference TRBV7-6 and TRBJ2-1, is GAGVSQSPRYKVTKRGQDVALRCDPISGHVSLYWYRQALGQGPEFLTYFNYEAQQDKSGLPNDRFSAERPEGSISTLTIQRTEQRDSAMYRCASSSTSGAHNEQFFGPGTRLTVL.

This chain connects TRBV11-2 to TRBJ2-5, with 9 positions matching TRBD1. The CDR3 spans 14 residues. V was clipped by 5 bases and J by 5 bases; unmatched bases: 6. Germline values: CDR1 SGHAT, CDR2 FQNNGV. As DNA, the CDR3 is TGTGCCAGCAGCGTCACAGGGGGCGCGGAGACCCAGTACTTC. Residues: CASSVTGGAETQYF.

The chain has TRBV15 and TRBJ1-5; D unresolved. V gave up 0 bases and J gave up 4 bases, with 19 bases separating them. The CDR3 is 18 amino acids. Germline assignment: CDR1 LNHNV and CDR2 YYDKDF (reference sequence). CDR3 DNA sequence: TGTGCCACCAGCAGAGAAGGAGGGAGAGGAAGGATAAATCAGCCCCAGCATTTT. As protein: CATSREGGRGRINQPQHF.

V is TRBV4-1 and J is TRBJ1-2; 7 bases fit TRBD1. Germline values: CDR1 MGHRA, CDR2 YSYEKL. The CDR3 is 11 amino acids. V lost 6 bases to trimming and J lost 13 bases; unmatched junction nucleotides: 8. In DNA form, the CDR3 reads TGCGCCAGCAGGATGGGACAGACCTTCACCTTC. Translation: CASRMGQTFTF.

The chain carries TRBV21-1 and TRBJ2-1; TRBD2, the D gene given by the table, was not confirmed from the DNA. TRBV21-1 is a documented pseudogene. The CDR3 spans 17 residues. The CDR3 DNA follows: TGTGCCAGCAGCAAAACCCCCGGGACTAGCCTTTACAATGAGCAGTTCTTC. Translating gives CASSKTPGTSLYNEQFF.

The chain uses TRBV5-1 and TRBJ2-2; 10 bases align to TRBD2. Per the germline V gene, CDR1 is SGHRS and CDR2 is YFSETQ. The CDR3 runs 15 residues. V shed 5 bases and J 5 bases; nucleotides not matched to a gene: 6. The CDR3 loop is CASSPSGRDTGELFF. The CDR3 nucleotides read TGCGCCAGCAGTCCGAGCGGGAGGGATACCGGGGAGCTGTTTTTT.

This chain links TRBV28 with TRBJ1-1; the D is unclear. CDR1 and CDR2 (germline): MDHEN, SYDVKM. The CDR3 is made up of 12 amino acids. V shed 3 bases and J shed 8 bases, with 10 bases lying between them. CDR3 residues: CASSFMRLEAFF. In DNA, the CDR3 is TGTGCCAGCAGTTTTATGCGGCTCGAAGCTTTCTTT.

On this clone: Distinct nucleotide sequences in the sample also encode this CDR3. The chain uses TRBV5-1 and TRBJ1-6; 9 bases align to TRBD1. This CDR3 comprises 14 residues. J lost 7 bases, V lost 4 bases, and 3 bases had no gene match. Per the germline V gene, CDR1 is SGHRS and CDR2 is YFSETQ. CDR3 sequence: CASSGGQGNSPLHF. The CDR3 DNA is TGCGCCAGCAGCGGCGGACAGGGGAATTCACCCCTCCACTTT.

The rearrangement joins TRBV28 to TRBJ1-4; TRBD1 might be the D (6 bases). Trimming took off 5 bases at V and 4 bases at J, with 11 bases between the two ends. Germline CDR1 and CDR2: MDHEN and SYDVKM. The CDR3 length is 14 residues. CDR3 amino acids: CASSKDSRNEKLFF. In DNA form, the CDR3 reads TGTGCCAGCAGTAAGGACAGCCGTAATGAAAAACTGTTTTTT.

This chain connects TRBV5-6 to TRBJ1-1; D is undetermined. V lost 1 base and J 2 bases, leaving 9 bases between the germline ends. The CDR3 is made up of 14 amino acids. Germline V lookup: CDR1 SGHDT, CDR2 YYEEEE. CDR3 loop: CASSLHSLNTEAFF. The DNA for the CDR3 is TGTGCCAGCAGCTTGCACAGCTTAAACACTGAAGCTTTCTTT. The full variable domain, in which reference TRBV5-6 and TRBJ1-1 provide the parts outside the CDR3, is DAGVTQSPTHLIKTRGQQVTLRCSPKSGHDTVSWYQQALGQGPQFIFQYYEEEERQRGNFPDRFSGHQFPNYSSELNVNALLLGDSALYLCASSLHSLNTEAFFGQGTRLTVV.

The chain couples TRBV12-3 or TRBV12-4 to TRBJ2-7; tentatively, D is TRBD2 (5 bases). The length of the CDR3 is 13 residues. V gave up 3 bases and J gave up 3 bases, with 9 bases separating them. In nucleotides, the CDR3 is TGTGCCAGCAGTTTGAGGGTCCACTACGAGCAGTACTTC. This gives the protein CASSLRVHYEQYF.

This sequence joins TRBV18 and TRBJ1-2, with 10 nucleotides matching TRBD1. This CDR3 has 17 amino acids. Per the germline V gene, CDR1 is KGHSH and CDR2 is LQKENI. J was trimmed by 8 bases and V by 3 bases; bases with no gene match: 15. The CDR3 region is CASSPINTGTGAEGYTF. As DNA, the CDR3 is TGTGCCAGCTCACCCATTAACACCGGGACAGGGGCTGAGGGCTACACCTTC.

The J gene is TRBJ1-5, the V gene TRBV19; D is perhaps TRBD1 (6 bases). V dropped 8 bases and J dropped 4 bases, with 15 bases sitting between them. CDR3 length equals 14 residues. Germline CDR1 LNHDA, CDR2 SQIVND (reference sequence). This chain's CDR3 is CASLPGAWNQPQHF. The CDR3 DNA reads TGTGCCAGTCTACCAGGGGCTTGGAATCAGCCCCAGCATTTT.

The chain has TRBV10-3 and TRBJ1-4; maybe TRBD1 (6 bases). V lost 10 bases and J 6 bases, leaving 12 bases between the germline ends. This CDR3 has 12 amino acids. Germline-derived CDR1 and CDR2 are ENHRY and SYGVKD. The CDR3 here is CATRRGDEKLFF. In DNA, the CDR3 is TGTGCCACCCGCAGGGGCGATGAAAAACTGTTTTTT.

This clone was seen more than once but under ten times. This rearrangement joins TRBV10-3 to TRBJ2-7; D might be TRBD2 (5 bases). This CDR3 region has 13 residues. The ends were cut back, 0 bases at V and 2 bases at J, with 5 bases in the middle. Germline values: CDR1 ENHRY, CDR2 SYGVKD. The CDR3 spells CAISESRAYEQYF. Written as DNA, the CDR3 is TGTGCCATCAGTGAGTCGAGGGCCTACGAGCAGTACTTC.

CDR3 DNA sequence: TGTGCCAGCAGTTACACCCCGGTCCTGAACACTGAAGCTTTCTTT. The encoded protein is CASSYTPVLNTEAFF. This rearrangement joins TRBV6-2 or TRBV6-3 to TRBJ1-1, with D unresolved. The CDR3 consists of 15 residues. Germline V lookup: CDR1 MNHEY, CDR2 SVGEGT. The ends were cut back, 2 bases at V and 0 bases at J, with 10 bases in the middle.

This sequence joins TRBV30 and TRBJ1-4; possibly TRBD1 for D (5 bases). CDR3 length equals 14 residues. Trimming took off 0 bases at V and 8 bases at J, with 13 bases between the two ends. Per the germline V gene, CDR1 is GTSNPN and CDR2 is SVGIG (reference sequence). CDR3 in DNA: TGTGCCTGGAGTGTTCTGGGGGGTTGGGAAAAACTGTTTTTT. Its protein product is CAWSVLGGWEKLFF.

V is TRBV15 and J is TRBJ2-3; 7 nucleotides align to TRBD1. Germline trimming cut 3 bases from V and 0 bases from J; bases unmatched to any gene: 3. The CDR3 is 15 residues long. CDR1 LNHNV and CDR2 YYDKDF come from the germline V gene (reference sequence). The CDR3 bases are TGTGCCACCAGCAGTAACAGGGGTAGCACAGATACGCAGTATTTT. This translates into CATSSNRGSTDTQYF.

This chain joins TRBV7-3 and TRBJ1-2, with 9 bases aligning to TRBD1. The CDR3 contains 14 residues. Germline-derived CDR1 and CDR2 are SGHTA and FQGTGA. J lost 8 bases, V lost 5 bases, and 9 bases had no gene match. The CDR3 DNA follows: TGTGCCAGCAGCCTAAACAGGGGGCAGGACGGCTACACCTTC. Translated, it gives CASSLNRGQDGYTF.

This clone was seen only once. The V call is TRBV19, the J call TRBJ1-2; D perhaps matches TRBD1 (6 bases). The CDR3 is made up of 15 amino acids. Per germline, CDR1 LNHDA and CDR2 SQIVND (reference sequence). V was clipped by 5 bases and J by 5 bases, with 18 bases between them. CDR3: CASSHTRGKEYGYTF. CDR3 in DNA: TGTGCCAGTAGTCACACCAGGGGCAAAGAATATGGCTACACCTTC.

The V call is TRBV15, the J call TRBJ1-5; TRBD1 matches at 8 bases. From germline, CDR1 is LNHNV and CDR2 YYDKDF (reference sequence). The ends lost 0 bases at V and 9 bases at J; junction bases unmatched: 10. The CDR3 is 16 residues long. This CDR3 is CATSRDPPGQASPQHF. CDR3 DNA: TGTGCCACCAGCAGAGATCCCCCGGGACAGGCCTCGCCCCAGCATTTT.

The chain uses TRBV14 and TRBJ2-7, with TRBD2 identical over 11 bases. Germline-derived CDR1 and CDR2 are SGHDN and FVKESK. Trimming removed 3 bases from V and 3 bases from J; junction bases left unmatched: 13. The CDR3 has 18 residues. Here the CDR3 DNA reads TGTGCCAGCAGCCAGAAACTTGGGACTAGCGGACAGAACTACGAGCAGTACTTC. It codes for CASSQKLGTSGQNYEQYF. The full variable domain, in which reference TRBV14 and TRBJ2-7 provide the parts outside the CDR3, is EAGVTQFPSHSVIEKGQTVTLRCDPISGHDNLYWYRRVMGKEIKFLLHFVKESKQDESGMPNNRFLAERTGGTYSTLKVQPAELEDSGVYFCASSQKLGTSGQNYEQYFGPGTRLTVT.

This rearrangement joins TRBV7-9 to TRBJ1-1, with 7 bases lining up with TRBD1. The CDR3 is 15 residues long. The ends lost 4 bases at V and 5 bases at J; junction bases unmatched: 10. The V gene's germline CDR1 is SEHNR and CDR2 FQNEAQ (reference sequence). The CDR3 here is CASSSRTGGGTEAFF. The CDR3 DNA is TGTGCCAGCAGCTCGAGGACAGGTGGGGGGACTGAAGCTTTCTTT.

V and J are TRBV7-6 and TRBJ2-1, with TRBD2 identical over 13 bases. Germline CDR1 is SGHVS and CDR2 is FNYEAQ. This CDR3 is 20 amino acids long. V trimming: 4 bases; J trimming: 1 base; junction bases outside the gene matches: 13. CDR3 sequence (DNA): TGTGCCAGCAGCTCCCTCCGGACTAGCGGGAGCGCCAAGTCCTACAATGAGCAGTTCTTC. This encodes CASSSLRTSGSAKSYNEQFF.

The rearrangement joins TRBV19 to TRBJ2-7; 12 nucleotides match TRBD1. CDR1 is LNHDA, CDR2 SQIVND, per germline (reference sequence). The CDR3 runs 14 residues. Trimming at V came to 6 bases and at J to 2 bases, leaving 2 bases not matched to a gene. The CDR3 DNA follows: TGTGCCAGTAGCGGGACAGGGGGCACCTACGAGCAGTACTTC. It translates to CASSGTGGTYEQYF.

The V and J genes are TRBV5-4 and TRBJ2-3, with TRBD1 identical over 9 bases. Unmatched junction bases numbered 6, after V lost 4 bases and J lost 3 bases. CDR1 and CDR2 (germline): SGHNT, YYREEE (reference sequence). CDR3 length: 15 residues. In nucleotides, the CDR3 is TGTGCCAGCAGCCTAAAACAGGGGGCAACAGATACGCAGTATTTT. Its protein product is CASSLKQGATDTQYF. The full variable domain, in which reference TRBV5-4 and TRBJ2-3 provide the parts outside the CDR3, is ETGVTQSPTHLIKTRGQQVTLRCSSQSGHNTVSWYQQALGQGPQFIFQYYREEENGRGNFPPRFSGLQFPNYSSELNVNALELDDSALYLCASSLKQGATDTQYFGPGTRLTVL.